Listed below are T cell receptor beta chains from one sample, sequenced in a study of control samples from healthy donors and cancer patients. The method was immunoSEQ multiplex PCR; TCRdb's version includes in-frame clones alone and lacks a portion of them. Of roughly 200,000 clones in the sample, over 80% were seen once. Material: blood. All receptors come from a man aged 25-45 years in good health. The CDR3 runs from the conserved cysteine through the conserved F or W. The D gene is left open where the match is weak. Size values are once, few and many counts, or a class for expanded clones, and some rows have none.

v_gene	abundance	d_gene	j_gene	CDR3nt	CDR3aa
TRBV5-1	NA	TRBD1	TRBJ2-2	TGCGCCAGCAGCTCCCGGACAGGCGATGTTGAGGAGCTGTTTTTT	CASSSRTGDVEELFF
TRBV10-1	NA	NA	TRBJ2-3	TGCGCCAGCAGTGAGTTCGGACTGCCTTCTAGCACAGATACGCAGTATTTT	CASSEFGLPSSTDTQYF
TRBV10-2	NA	NA	TRBJ2-3	TGCGCCAGCAGTGAGTCACGGGGGTGGGGAGATACGCAGTATTTT	CASSESRGWGDTQYF
TRBV5-1	once	TRBD1	TRBJ1-6	TGCGCCAGCAGCTTCCGGGGGGACAGGGGTAATTCACCCCTCCACTTT	CASSFRGDRGNSPLHF
TRBV27	NA	NA	TRBJ1-1	TGTGCCAGCAGTTTACGTCAGGGACCATTTGAAGCTTTCTTT	CASSLRQGPFEAFF
TRBV20-1	NA	NA	TRBJ1-1	TGCAGTGCTAGTTCAGTTCGGGGGGCAGGGGCTGAAGCTTTCTTT	CSASSVRGAGAEAFF
TRBV4-1	NA	TRBD2	TRBJ2-3	TGCGCCAGCAGCCAAGGGAGCGGGGGGGCCCGAGATACGCAGTATTTT	CASSQGSGGARDTQYF
TRBV21-1	NA	NA	TRBJ1-1	TGTGCCAGTAAAGGGGCAGGGGTGGACACTGAAGCTTTCTTT	CASKGAGVDTEAFF
TRBV19	NA	NA	TRBJ1-5	TGTGCCAGTAGTCCTTTTTCAGGGAGTAGCAATCAGCCCCAGCATTTT	CASSPFSGSSNQPQHF
TRBV15	NA	NA	TRBJ2-1	TGTGCCACCAGCAGCCCCAGCTCCTACAATGAGCAGTTCTTC	CATSSPSSYNEQFF
TRBV18	NA	TRBD1	TRBJ2-7	TGTGCCAGCTCACCCAGGACAGGGGCCTACGAGCAGTACTTC	CASSPRTGAYEQYF
TRBV27	NA	NA	TRBJ1-6	TGTGCCAGCAGTAGCCGGTATAATTCACCCCTCCACTTT	CASSSRYNSPLHF
TRBV5-1	NA	NA	TRBJ2-7	TGCGCCAGCAGCTGGGGGGCCGCCTACGAGCAGTACTTC	CASSWGAAYEQYF
TRBV2	NA	NA	TRBJ2-7	TGTGCCAGCAGTGCCAGGAGAAATTCCTACGAGCAGTACTTC	CASSARRNSYEQYF
TRBV5-1	NA	TRBD1	TRBJ2-1	TGCGCCAGCACCACTGGGACAGGGAGGTCCTACAATGAGCAGTTCTTC	CASTTGTGRSYNEQFF
TRBV15	NA	TRBD1	TRBJ2-1	TGTGCCACCAGCGACGGACAGGGAGGAAGGAATGAGCAGTTCTTC	CATSDGQGGRNEQFF
TRBV6-6	NA	NA	TRBJ1-4	TGTGCCAGCAGTTCGGGACCGATCAATGAAAAACTGTTTTTT	CASSSGPINEKLFF
TRBV3-1/TRBV3-2	once	TRBD1	TRBJ1-2	TGTGCCAGCACCCCGGAGCTTCACAGGGGGCTCTATGGCTACACCTTC	CASTPELHRGLYGYTF
TRBV7-2	NA	NA	TRBJ1-4	TGTGCCAGCAGCGTGGGACTCGGGGAAAAACTGTTTTTT	CASSVGLGEKLFF
TRBV19	NA	TRBD1	TRBJ1-1	TGTGCCAGTAGTACAACTGGGACAGGGCTGAACACTGAAGCTTTCTTT	CASSTTGTGLNTEAFF
TRBV5-4	NA	NA	TRBJ2-1	TGTGCCAGCAGCTTGCAACATGAGCAGTTCTTC	CASSLQHEQFF
TRBV6-5	NA	NA	TRBJ2-3	TGTGCCAGCAGTTACTCGCGGCGCACAGATACGCAGTATTTT	CASSYSRRTDTQYF
TRBV11-3	NA	TRBD1	TRBJ2-1	TGTGCCAGCAGCTTAGCCGGGACAGATACCTACAATGAGCAGTTCTTC	CASSLAGTDTYNEQFF
TRBV12-3/TRBV12-4	NA	TRBD1	TRBJ2-2	TGTGCCAGCAGTTGGGCAGGGGGCAGGGAGCTGTTTTTT	CASSWAGGRELFF
TRBV18	NA	NA	TRBJ2-1	TGTGCCAGCTCTCGTCTCGCCAGGGGCGATGAGCAGTTCTTC	CASSRLARGDEQFF
TRBV29-1	NA	NA	TRBJ2-1	TGCAGCGTTGGAGCGATTCCGAGCTCCTACAATGAGCAGTTCTTC	CSVGAIPSSYNEQFF
TRBV12-2	NA	NA	TRBJ1-4	TGTGCAAGTCGCTGGGGGAGGTCTAATGAAAAACTGTTTTTT	CASRWGRSNEKLFF
TRBV19	NA	TRBD1	TRBJ1-6	TGTGCCAGTAGTCGACAGGGGGAAAGTTCACCCCTCCACTTT	CASSRQGESSPLHF
TRBV18	NA	TRBD1	TRBJ1-2	TGTGCCAGCTCACCGGGACAGGGGGCTGTCTATGGCTACACCTTC	CASSPGQGAVYGYTF
TRBV11-2	NA	TRBD1	TRBJ2-3	TGTGCCAGCAGCTTAGGACAGGGTAGGAGCACAGATACGCAGTATTTT	CASSLGQGRSTDTQYF
TRBV12-3/TRBV12-4	NA	NA	TRBJ1-2	TGTGCCAGCAGTTCACACTTGAACTATGGCTACACCTTC	CASSSHLNYGYTF
TRBV10-1	NA	TRBD2	TRBJ2-3	TGCGCCAGCAGTGAGTCGGCCGGGACTAGCGGGACAGATACGCAGTATTTT	CASSESAGTSGTDTQYF
TRBV20-1	NA	NA	TRBJ1-2	TGCAGTCCGGAGGCTAACTATGGCTACACCTTC	CSPEANYGYTF
TRBV6-5	NA	NA	TRBJ1-2	TGTGCCTCACAGGGAGGGTGGGGAAACTATGGCTACACCTTC	CASQGGWGNYGYTF
TRBV5-1	few	NA	TRBJ1-1	TGCGCCAGCAGCTTGGGGTTAGGGAACACTGAAGCTTTCTTT	CASSLGLGNTEAFF
TRBV6-5	NA	TRBD1	TRBJ2-3	TGTGCCAGCAGACGACAGGGGCGCCACACAGATACGCAGTATTTT	CASRRQGRHTDTQYF
TRBV4-2	NA	NA	TRBJ1-2	TGTGCCAGCAGCCAAGATACGACGGCTAACTATGGCTACACCTTC	CASSQDTTANYGYTF
TRBV11-2	NA	NA	TRBJ1-1	TGTGCCAGCAGCTTAGACTCGAGAAACACTGAAGCTTTCTTT	CASSLDSRNTEAFF
TRBV29-1	NA	NA	TRBJ2-7	TGCAGCGCTGGCACAGGGTTGAACTACGAGCAGTACTTC	CSAGTGLNYEQYF
TRBV3-1/TRBV3-2	once	TRBD1	TRBJ1-1	TGTGCCAGCAGCCCCAATGGGGGGGACAGGGAAGCTTTCTTT	CASSPNGGDREAFF
TRBV2	NA	NA	TRBJ1-6	TGTGCCAGCGCAGGGTTTATCGCCAGCAATTCACCCCTCCACTTT	CASAGFIASNSPLHF